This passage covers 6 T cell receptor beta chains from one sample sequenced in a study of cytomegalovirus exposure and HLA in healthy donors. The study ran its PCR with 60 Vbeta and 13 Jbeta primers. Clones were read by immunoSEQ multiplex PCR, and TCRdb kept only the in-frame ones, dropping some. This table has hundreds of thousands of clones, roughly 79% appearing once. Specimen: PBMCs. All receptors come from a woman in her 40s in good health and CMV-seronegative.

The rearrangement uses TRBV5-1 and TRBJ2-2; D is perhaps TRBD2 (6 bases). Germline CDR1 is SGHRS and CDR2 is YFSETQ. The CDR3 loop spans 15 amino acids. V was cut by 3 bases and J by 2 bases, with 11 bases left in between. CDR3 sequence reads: CASSSTAGNTGELFF. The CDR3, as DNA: TGCGCCAGCAGCTCCACGGCGGGAAACACCGGGGAGCTGTTTTTT. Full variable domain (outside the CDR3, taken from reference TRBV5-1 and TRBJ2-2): KAGVTQTPRYLIKTRGQQVTLSCSPISGHRSVSWYQQTPGQGLQFLFEYFSETQRNKGNFPGRFSGRQFSNSRSEMNVSTLELGDSALYLCASSSTAGNTGELFFGEGSRLTVL.

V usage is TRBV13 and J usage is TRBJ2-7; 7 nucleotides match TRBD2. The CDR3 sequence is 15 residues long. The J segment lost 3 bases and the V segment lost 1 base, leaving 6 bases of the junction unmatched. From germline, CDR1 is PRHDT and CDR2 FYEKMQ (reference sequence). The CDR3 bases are TGTGCCAGCAGCTTAGCCGGCCTAGCGGACTACGAGCAGTACTTC. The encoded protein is CASSLAGLADYEQYF. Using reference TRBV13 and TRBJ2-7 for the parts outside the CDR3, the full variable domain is AAGVIQSPRHLIKEKRETATLKCYPIPRHDTVYWYQQGPGQDPQFLISFYEKMQSDKGSIPDRFSAQQFSDYHSELNMSSLELGDSALYFCASSLAGLADYEQYFGPGTRLTVT.

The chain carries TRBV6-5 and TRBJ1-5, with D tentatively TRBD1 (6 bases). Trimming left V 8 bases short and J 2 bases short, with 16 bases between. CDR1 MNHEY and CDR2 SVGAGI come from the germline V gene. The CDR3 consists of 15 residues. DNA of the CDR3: TGTGCCAGCGGTCGAGGGGCAGGGGGCAATCAGCCCCAGCATTTT. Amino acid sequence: CASGRGAGGNQPQHF.

For the CDR3, the DNA is TGTGCCAGCAGCCTACTGATGAAGCGGGGGAGGTCCTCTGGAAACACCATATATTTT. This translates into CASSLLMKRGRSSGNTIYF. The chain uses TRBV7-9 and TRBJ1-3; the D gene is possibly TRBD1 (5 bases). CDR1 and CDR2 from the germline V gene are SEHNR and FQNEAQ (reference sequence). The V end lost 5 bases, the J end lost 0 bases, and 23 bases lay between the germline ends. The CDR3 spans 19 residues.

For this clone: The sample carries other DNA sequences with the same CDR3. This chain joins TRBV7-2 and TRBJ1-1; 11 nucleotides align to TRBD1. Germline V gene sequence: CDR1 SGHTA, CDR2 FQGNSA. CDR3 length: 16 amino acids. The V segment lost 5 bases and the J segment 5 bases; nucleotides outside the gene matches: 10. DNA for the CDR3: TGTGCCAGCAGCCCCGGACAGGGGGCGGGTGGTACTGAAGCTTTCTTT. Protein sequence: CASSPGQGAGGTEAFF.

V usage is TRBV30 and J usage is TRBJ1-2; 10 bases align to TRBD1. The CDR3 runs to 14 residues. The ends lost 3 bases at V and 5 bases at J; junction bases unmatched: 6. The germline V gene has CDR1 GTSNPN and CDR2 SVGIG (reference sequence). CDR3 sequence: CAWSGGQGWYGYTF. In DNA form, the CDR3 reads TGTGCCTGGAGCGGGGGACAGGGGTGGTATGGCTACACCTTC.